One and the same sample provided the 27 T cell receptor beta chains below, sequenced in a study of Siglec-9 on CD8 T cells in melanoma. Profiled with immunoSEQ multiplex PCR; TCRdb holds only in-frame clones, not every one. This table holds 25,000 to 30,000 clones, about 80% found once. Sequenced input: Siglec-9- CD8+ T cells sorted from blood. These receptors all come from a human donor in good health.

This clone has a handful of counts. The V and J genes are TRBV7-8 and TRBJ1-1, with TRBD1 identical over 11 bases. The CDR3 sequence is 16 residues long. The V gene end was trimmed by 0 bases and the J gene end by 4 bases; junction bases not matched to a gene: 4. Germline V gives CDR1 SGHVS, CDR2 FQNEAQ. CDR3 region: CASSLAGTGGITEAFF. In nucleotides, the CDR3 is TGTGCCAGCAGCTTAGCAGGGACAGGGGGAATCACTGAAGCTTTCTTT.

This chain links TRBV27 with TRBJ2-6, with TRBD2 matching over 7 bases. Germline-derived CDR1 and CDR2 are MNHEY and SMNVEV (reference sequence). CDR3 length equals 17 residues. Trimming removed 4 bases from V and 0 bases from J; junction bases left unmatched: 6. The CDR3 sequence is CASSWGGIPSGANVLTF. The CDR3 DNA follows: TGTGCCAGCAGTTGGGGGGGAATACCCTCTGGGGCCAACGTCCTGACTTTC.

This clone was seen only a few times. Relative to the germline gene, one junction end is altered; a read error may explain this. The chain carries TRBV14 and TRBJ2-2; D call uncertain. Germline V lookup: CDR1 SGHDN, CDR2 FVKESK. The CDR3 contains 9 residues. The CDR3 coding sequence is TGTGCCGGCAGGTTGGAGCTGTTTTTT. Translating it yields CAGRLELFF.

This chain connects TRBV7-9 to TRBJ1-1; perhaps TRBD1 as D (6 bases). Trimming left V 3 bases short and J 3 bases short, with 14 bases between. The CDR3 runs to 15 residues. The V gene's germline CDR1 is SEHNR and CDR2 FQNEAQ (reference sequence). The CDR3 loop is CASSLLQGVHTEAFF. Here the CDR3 DNA reads TGTGCCAGCAGCTTGCTACAGGGTGTGCACACTGAAGCTTTCTTT.

The chain uses TRBV9 and TRBJ2-4; D call uncertain. The length of the CDR3 is 15 residues. V was clipped by 1 base and J by 3 bases, with 11 bases between them. Germline V lookup: CDR1 SGDLS, CDR2 YYNGEE. CDR3 amino acids: CASSVNSDLKNIQYF. The CDR3, as DNA: TGTGCCAGCAGCGTAAACTCCGACCTCAAAAACATTCAGTACTTC.

V usage is TRBV5-4 and J usage is TRBJ2-1; D is possibly TRBD1 (7 bases). Trimming took 1 base from V and 4 from J, leaving 15 bases between them. CDR3 length: 16 amino acids. Germline V gives CDR1 SGHNT, CDR2 YYREEE (reference sequence). The CDR3 bases are TGTGCCAGCAGCTTGTCGACAGGGAGGATATACAATGAGCAGTTCTTC. Amino acid sequence: CASSLSTGRIYNEQFF.

The CDR3 loop reads CASSLSGQGVGSYNSPLHF. The DNA for the CDR3 is TGTGCCAGCAGTTTATCGGGGCAGGGGGTTGGGTCCTATAATTCACCCCTCCACTTT. The V gene is TRBV27, the J gene TRBJ1-6, with 7 nucleotides matching TRBD1. The germline V gene encodes CDR1 MNHEY and CDR2 SMNVEV (reference sequence). The CDR3 has 19 amino acids. The junction had 9 bases not matched to a gene; V was cut back by 0 bases and J by 1 base.

The chain uses TRBV7-3 and TRBJ2-7; D is perhaps TRBD2 (6 bases). In germline, CDR1 is SGHTA, CDR2 FQGTGA. V was trimmed by 5 bases and J by 7 bases, leaving 27 bases between them. This CDR3 has 17 residues. The CDR3 nucleotides read TGTGCCAGCAGCAAAAACCCCACGGGGGACGGAGTTTTAGAGCAGTACTTC. This sequence encodes CASSKNPTGDGVLEQYF. Full variable domain (rest looked up from reference TRBV7-3 and TRBJ2-7): GAGVSQTPSNKVTEKGKYVELRCDPISGHTALYWYRQSLGQGPEFLIYFQGTGAADDSGLPNDRFFAVRPEGSVSTLKIQRTERGDSAVYLCASSKNPTGDGVLEQYFGPGTRLTVT.

Details on this clone: A junction end diverges from the germline sequence, so it may reflect a read error. This CDR3 reads CASSYQGLKTEAFF. CDR3 DNA sequence: TGTGCCAGCAGTTATCAGGGGCTGAAAACTGAAGCTTTCTTT. V gene TRBV6-5 combines with J gene TRBJ1-1; tentative D call: TRBD1 (6 bases). The CDR3 runs 14 residues. CDR1 is MNHEY and CDR2 is SVGAGI in the germline V gene.

The V and J genes are TRBV5-6 and TRBJ2-2, with D uncertain. Germline V gene lookup returns CDR1 SGHDT and CDR2 YYEEEE. The CDR3 runs to 14 residues. With 1 base removed from V and 7 bases from J, the gap between germline ends came to 11 bases. CDR3 region: CASSLPQWVGELFF. The CDR3 DNA follows: TGTGCCAGCAGCTTGCCCCAATGGGTCGGGGAGCTGTTTTTT.

CDR3 amino acids: CASSHHLIGETMNTEAFF. CDR3 nucleotide sequence: TGTGCCAGCAGCCATCATTTGATAGGGGAGACCATGAACACTGAAGCTTTCTTT. The chain is built from TRBV4-2 and TRBJ1-1, with a possible D match to TRBD1 (5 bases). There are 18 residues in the CDR3. CDR1 is LGHNA and CDR2 is YNFKEQ in the germline V gene. Trimming took off 3 bases at V and 0 bases at J, with 20 bases between the two ends.

This chain uses TRBV11-3 with TRBJ2-7; 9 positions match TRBD1. V trimming: 5 bases; J trimming: 2 bases; junction bases outside the gene matches: 4. Germline CDR1 and CDR2: SGHNT and YENEEA. This CDR3 has 14 residues. The CDR3 loop reads CASSPRTGAYEQYF. DNA for the CDR3: TGTGCCAGCAGCCCTCGGACAGGGGCCTACGAGCAGTACTTC.

The genes are TRBV19 and TRBJ2-2; D remains unclear. The CDR3 consists of 11 residues. Looked up from germline, CDR1 is LNHDA and CDR2 is SQIVND (reference sequence). Trimming stripped 7 bases from V and 8 bases from J, with 8 bases between. CDR3 DNA: TGTGCCAGTACAATTTCGGGGGAGCTGTTTTTT. Its protein product is CASTISGELFF.

V usage is TRBV27 and J usage is TRBJ2-3, with D maybe TRBD1 (6 bases). From germline, CDR1 is MNHEY and CDR2 SMNVEV (reference sequence). The CDR3 covers 17 residues. Trimming took off 6 bases at V and 1 base at J, with 20 bases between the two ends. CDR3 DNA: TGTGCCAGCAGCCCTCGACAGGAAGGGGTAGGCACAGATACGCAGTATTTT. Amino acids: CASSPRQEGVGTDTQYF.

The V gene is TRBV14, the J gene TRBJ2-1; no definite D call. The germline V gene has CDR1 SGHDN and CDR2 FVKESK. The CDR3 covers 15 residues. Trimming took off 0 bases at V and 8 bases at J, with 14 bases between the two ends. The CDR3 coding sequence is TGTGCCAGCAGCCAAGAGCCCGGTCTCCTCGATGAGCAGTTCTTC. Its protein is CASSQEPGLLDEQFF.

The chain's CDR3 is CASSLLGQRAGGELFF. In nucleotides, the CDR3 is TGTGCCAGCAGCTTACTGGGACAGAGGGCTGGCGGGGAGCTGTTTTTT. The rearrangement joins TRBV11-1 to TRBJ2-2; 7 positions match TRBD1. V shed 2 bases and J 7 bases; nucleotides not matched to a gene: 10. Germline V gives CDR1 SGHAT, CDR2 FQDESV (reference sequence). CDR3 length: 16 residues. Full variable domain (rest looked up from reference TRBV11-1 and TRBJ2-2): EAEVAQSPRYKITEKSQAVAFWCDPISGHATLYWYRQILGQGPELLVQFQDESVVDDSQLPKDRFSAERLKGVDSTLKIQPAELGDSAMYLCASSLLGQRAGGELFFGEGSRLTVL.

The chain recombines TRBV10-3 with TRBJ2-7; D is undetermined. Trimming stripped 3 bases from V and 0 bases from J, with 6 bases between. Germline values: CDR1 ENHRY, CDR2 SYGVKD. The CDR3 is made up of 13 amino acids. The CDR3 region is CAISESDSYEQYV. The CDR3 DNA follows: TGTGCCATCAGTGAAAGCGACTCCTACGAGCAGTACGTC.

This clone was seen only once. J is TRBJ2-3 and V is TRBV2; TRBD2 matches at 11 bases. CDR3 size: 14 residues. The germline gives CDR1 SNHLY, CDR2 FYNNEI. The ends lost 10 bases at V and 4 bases at J; junction bases unmatched: 7. Here the CDR3 DNA reads TGTGCCAACATAGCGGGGGGGCCCTCAGATACGCAGTATTTT. This codes for CANIAGGPSDTQYF.

This clone was seen only a few times. The chain uses TRBV19 and TRBJ1-1; 7 nucleotides match TRBD1. Germline assignment: CDR1 LNHDA and CDR2 SQIVND (reference sequence). V shed 3 bases and J 1 base; nucleotides not matched to a gene: 8. The CDR3 totals 16 residues. CDR3 sequence: CASSILPGQRNTEAFF. The CDR3 DNA is TGTGCCAGTAGTATCTTACCGGGACAGAGGAACACTGAAGCTTTCTTT.

The rearrangement uses TRBV7-8 and TRBJ2-2; unclear D gene. The CDR3 spans 14 residues. V was pared by 4 bases and J by 6 bases, with 12 bases between. From germline, CDR1 is SGHVS and CDR2 FQNEAQ. CDR3 nucleotides: TGTGCCAGCAGCTCCCCCACATATTCCGGGGAGCTGTTTTTT. Translating gives CASSSPTYSGELFF.

The rearrangement joins TRBV5-1 to TRBJ1-2; D is uncertain. V lost 0 bases and J 10 bases, leaving 7 bases between the germline ends. Germline assignment: CDR1 SGHRS and CDR2 YFSETQ. There are 11 residues in the CDR3. This chain's CDR3 is CASSLGQDYTF. CDR3 DNA: TGCGCCAGCAGCTTGGGACAAGACTACACCTTC.

This sequence joins TRBV6-5 and TRBJ2-7, with 10 bases that match TRBD1. Trimming cost V 4 bases and J 2 bases; bases outside gene matches: 8. Germline lookup yields CDR1 MNHEY and CDR2 SVGAGI. The CDR3 loop spans 16 amino acids. This CDR3 reads CASSLDRGHRAYEQYV. The CDR3, as DNA: TGTGCCAGCAGTTTAGACAGGGGGCACAGGGCCTACGAGCAGTACGTC.

The rearrangement uses TRBV4-2 and TRBJ1-2; 10 positions agree with TRBD1. This CDR3 has 15 residues. The germline gives CDR1 LGHNA, CDR2 YNFKEQ. Trimming cost V 0 bases and J 2 bases; bases outside gene matches: 0. The CDR3 loop reads CASSQEDRGNYGYTF. The CDR3 DNA sequence: TGTGCCAGCAGCCAAGAGGACAGGGGGAACTATGGCTACACCTTC.

V usage is TRBV27 and J usage is TRBJ2-1; no reliable D call. The length of the CDR3 is 15 residues. The V end lost 7 bases, the J end lost 7 bases, and 20 bases lay between the germline ends. Germline CDR1 MNHEY, CDR2 SMNVEV (reference sequence). The CDR3 is CASIPNLGRLNEQFF. In DNA form, the CDR3 reads TGTGCCAGCATTCCAAACCTAGGGCGCCTTAATGAGCAGTTCTTC.

CDR3 coding DNA: TGTGCCAGCAGTGGATGGGGGGCGGGGTACGAGCAGTACTTC. It specifies CASSGWGAGYEQYF. The rearrangement links TRBV6-1 to TRBJ2-7; D is tentatively TRBD1 or TRBD2 (6 bases each). V gave up 4 bases and J gave up 4 bases, with 14 bases separating them. The CDR3 consists of 14 residues. The germline V gene has CDR1 MNHNS and CDR2 SASEGT.

The chain employs TRBV27 and TRBJ2-3; no clear D. The CDR3 covers 11 residues. The germline gives CDR1 MNHEY, CDR2 SMNVEV (reference sequence). Trimming shortened V by 7 bases and J by 2 bases, and 4 bases separated the two germline ends. CDR3 bases: TGTGCCAGCACCTCCACAGATACGCAGTATTTT. Translated: CASTSTDTQYF.

This clone was counted between two and nine times. The chain couples TRBV19 to TRBJ1-5; the match to TRBD1 covers 9 bases. V dropped 4 bases and J dropped 5; count of bases not matched to a gene: 12. This CDR3 contains 17 residues. CDR1 and CDR2 (germline): LNHDA, SQIVND (reference sequence). The CDR3 protein is CASSRDPGQGFDQPQHF. CDR3 sequence (DNA): TGTGCCAGTAGTAGAGACCCGGGACAGGGTTTCGATCAGCCCCAGCATTTT. Full variable domain (missing parts from reference TRBV19 and TRBJ1-5): DGGITQSPKYLFRKEGQNVTLSCEQNLNHDAMYWYRQDPGQGLRLIYYSQIVNDFQKGDIAEGYSVSREKKESFPLTVTSAQKNPTAFYLCASSRDPGQGFDQPQHFGDGTRLSIL.